This TCR beta chain was sequenced during a study of memory CD4+ T cells and cytomegalovirus serostatus. The sort gate was single viable CD3+CD4+CD8-CD45RO+ cells for memory CD4+ T cells. The data were produced by immunoSEQ multiplex PCR, yet TCRdb's version contains in-frame clones alone and is incomplete. The data show tens of thousands of clones, with 82% seen just once and 0.5% to 0.6% held by the top ten. V lost 7 bases, J lost 0 bases, and 15 bases lay in between. Germline values: CDR1 SGHTA, CDR2 FQGNSA. There are 16 residues in the CDR3. This receptor was obtained from an adult in good health and CMV-seronegative. The sample comprised memory CD4+ T cells from blood. The chain combines TRBV7-2 with TRBJ2-2, with D uncertain. CDR3 region: CASTTGQNANTGELFF. Written as DNA, the CDR3 is TGTGCCAGCACCACGGGTCAAAACGCGAACACCGGGGAGCTGTTTTTT.